The rows below give T cell receptor beta chains drawn from one sample of a study of blood T cell repertoires in COVID-19. Method: immunoSEQ multiplex PCR; TCRdb's copy keeps in-frame clones and lacks some. The data show over 250,000 clones, roughly 86% seen once. Source material: PBMCs or T cells enriched from blood (not recorded which). The origin of the receptors is a woman in her twenties or thirties who had recovered from COVID-19. CDR3s include the opening cysteine and the closing phenylalanine or tryptophan. D genes are given only for firm matches. The size entry is marked missing in some rows and otherwise reads once, few, many or a size class.

size: -
D: TRBD2
V: TRBV6-5
J: TRBJ2-1
DNA: TGTGCCAGCAGGCGACTAGCGAGCTCCTACAATGAGCAGTTCTTC
CDR3: CASRRLASSYNEQFF

size: -
D: -
V: TRBV9
J: TRBJ2-2
DNA: TGTGCCAGCAGCGTAATCACAGGGCCCGGGGAGCTGTTTTTT
CDR3: CASSVITGPGELFF

size: -
D: -
V: TRBV11-2
J: TRBJ2-7
DNA: TGTGCCAGCAGCTTATCGGGGTACGGCTCCTACGAGCAGTACTTC
CDR3: CASSLSGYGSYEQYF

size: -
D: TRBD1
V: TRBV3-1/TRBV3-2
J: TRBJ1-2
DNA: TGTGCCAGCAGCCGACAGGGGTCCTCCAACTATGGCTACACCTTC
CDR3: CASSRQGSSNYGYTF

size: -
D: TRBD2
V: TRBV27
J: TRBJ2-5
DNA: TGTGCCAGCAGCGACCCGGGACTAAGCGAGACCCAGTACTTC
CDR3: CASSDPGLSETQYF

size: once
D: TRBD2
V: TRBV4-2
J: TRBJ2-1
DNA: TGTGCCAGCAGCCAAGATCCCAGCGGGGTTGCCTGGCATGAGCAGTTCTTC
CDR3: CASSQDPSGVAWHEQFF

size: -
D: -
V: TRBV27
J: TRBJ2-7
DNA: TGTGCCAGCAGTTTATCGAGGGCAGTGAGCTACGAGCAGTACTTC
CDR3: CASSLSRAVSYEQYF

size: -
D: -
V: TRBV2
J: TRBJ1-6
DNA: TGTGCCAGCAGTCCGGGTCCTCTCTCCTATAATTCACCCCTCCACTTT
CDR3: CASSPGPLSYNSPLHF

size: -
D: -
V: TRBV4-2
J: TRBJ1-1
DNA: TGTGCCAGCAGCCAAGATAGGGAGCCCCGGGACACTGAAGCTTTCTTT
CDR3: CASSQDREPRDTEAFF

size: -
D: -
V: TRBV28
J: TRBJ1-2
DNA: TGTGCCAGCAGTTACCCACCCGGACAGCCGAACTATGGCTACACCTTC
CDR3: CASSYPPGQPNYGYTF